The 24 T cell receptor beta chains below were found in one sample sequenced in a study of early T cells in non-severe SARS-CoV-2 infection. TCRdb processed the 5' RACE reads anew with MiXCR; each CDR3 protein has one entry. The sample has around 25,000 distinct CDR3 sequences, 2.9% seen once. Sequenced sample: whole blood. The receptors here all came from an adult who was a healthcare worker with PCR-confirmed SARS-CoV-2 infection or an uninfected control (not recorded which).

This clonotype was seen at least ten times. This sequence joins TRBV6-5 and TRBJ1-1; D may be TRBD1 (6 bases). The CDR3 sequence is 13 residues long. Germline loops: CDR1 MNHEY, CDR2 SVGAGI. V lost 4 bases to trimming and J lost 7 bases, with 13 bases between them. The CDR3 reads CASSSGGPGEAFF. The DNA for the CDR3 is TGTGCCAGCAGTTCCGGGGGCCCGGGTGAAGCTTTCTTT.

The chain has TRBV19 and TRBJ2-2, with D perhaps TRBD2 (6 bases). The CDR3 contains 13 residues. Germline values: CDR1 LNHDA, CDR2 SQIVND (reference sequence). Trimming left V 4 bases short and J 6 bases short, with 9 bases between. The CDR3 sequence is CASSTGLPGELFF. The DNA of the CDR3 is TGTGCCAGTAGTACGGGACTTCCCGGGGAGCTGTTTTTT.

There are many counts of this clonotype. The chain links TRBV20-1 to TRBJ1-1, with D hard to call. CDR3 length equals 15 residues. V was shortened by 6 bases and J by 0 bases, with 17 bases between the two germline ends. Germline CDR1 DFQATT, CDR2 SNEGSKA (reference sequence). CDR3 sequence reads: CSARNSGNLNTEAFF. CDR3 nucleotides: TGCAGTGCCCGAAATTCCGGGAACCTGAACACTGAAGCTTTCTTT.

This clonotype has ten or more counts. The chain couples TRBV7-7 to TRBJ1-1; D is perhaps TRBD1 (5 bases). The CDR3 contains 16 residues. The germline V gene has CDR1 SSHAT and CDR2 FNYEAQ (reference sequence). Trimming took off 5 bases at V and 5 bases at J, with 21 bases between the two ends. The CDR3 DNA reads as TGTGCCAGCAGCCCGATTCACACCGGGTGGGGGACTGAAGCTTTCTTT. Amino acids: CASSPIHTGWGTEAFF.

In this sample, this clonotype turned up many times. The chain employs TRBV5-4 and TRBJ1-2; possible D gene TRBD1, 6 bases. The CDR3 is made up of 15 amino acids. In germline, CDR1 is SGHNT, CDR2 YYREEE (reference sequence). Between the trimmed V and J ends, which lost 0 bases and 8 bases, there was a span of 17 bases. CDR3 nucleotide sequence: TGTGCCAGCAGCTTGGGGGGGGCACACAGACAAGGCTACACCTTC. Its translation: CASSLGGAHRQGYTF. Supplemented by reference TRBV5-4 and TRBJ1-2, the full variable domain reads ETGVTQSPTHLIKTRGQQVTLRCSSQSGHNTVSWYQQALGQGPQFIFQYYREEENGRGNFPPRFSGLQFPNYSSELNVNALELDDSALYLCASSLGGAHRQGYTFGSGTRLTVV.

This clonotype has a count of ten or more. J is TRBJ2-3 and V is TRBV11-1; D not certain. The CDR3 is 11 residues long. The germline gives CDR1 SGHAT, CDR2 FQDESV (reference sequence). Trimming stripped 6 bases from V and 6 bases from J, with 7 bases between. CDR3 sequence reads: CASSTLDTQYF. CDR3 nucleotides: TGTGCCAGCAGTACGTTGGATACGCAGTATTTT.

V is TRBV4-1 and J is TRBJ1-2, with 8 positions matching TRBD1. The V and J ends lost 6 bases and 5 bases, in that order; junction bases with no gene match: 8. CDR3 size: 14 residues. Germline V gives CDR1 MGHRA, CDR2 YSYEKL. In nucleotides, the CDR3 is TGCGCCAGCAGGACAGGGGTCTTCGGGTATGGCTACACCTTC. The encoded protein is CASRTGVFGYGYTF.

This clonotype is judged medium-sized (0.01 to 0.1%). J is TRBJ2-3 and V is TRBV12-3 or TRBV12-4; D possibly corresponds to TRBD1 (5 bases). The CDR3 sequence is 14 residues long. The V gene lost 6 bases and the J gene lost 1 base, with 11 bases spanning the gap. CDR3 in amino acids: CASRRDSRTDTQYF. CDR3 nucleotides: TGTGCCAGCAGGCGAGACAGTCGCACAGATACGCAGTATTTT.

This clonotype was recorded a few times. The chain uses TRBV27 and TRBJ2-1; D is possibly TRBD2 (5 bases). The V and J ends lost 3 bases and 7 bases respectively, with 16 bases between them. The CDR3 has 15 amino acids. Germline V gives CDR1 MNHEY, CDR2 SMNVEV (reference sequence). The CDR3 protein is CASSFFDFRGNEQFF. The CDR3 DNA reads as TGTGCCAGCAGTTTTTTTGATTTTCGGGGTAATGAGCAGTTCTTC.

The CDR3: CSASRQGNTGELFF. The CDR3 nucleotides read TGCAGTGCTTCCCGACAGGGGAACACCGGGGAGCTGTTTTTT. The rearrangement joins TRBV20-1 to TRBJ2-2, with TRBD1 matching 7 bases. Unmatched junction bases numbered 4, after V lost 5 bases and J lost 1 base. The CDR3 covers 14 residues. The germline V gene has CDR1 DFQATT and CDR2 SNEGSKA (reference sequence).

This clonotype was detected ten times or more. The rearrangement uses TRBV5-1 and TRBJ2-3; maybe TRBD2 (5 bases). CDR1 SGHRS and CDR2 YFSETQ come from the germline V gene. The CDR3 runs to 16 residues. Trimming stripped 4 bases from V and 2 bases from J, with 17 bases between. CDR3 in amino acids: CASSNLVSGPTDTQYF. The CDR3, as DNA: TGCGCCAGCAGCAACCTGGTCAGCGGACCCACAGATACGCAGTATTTT.

In this sample, this clonotype turned up many times. The chain recombines TRBV12-3 or TRBV12-4 with TRBJ2-3, with 11 bases lining up with TRBD1. J was trimmed by 7 bases and V by 6 bases; bases with no gene match: 9. CDR3 size: 15 residues. The CDR3 here is CASRAGQGARYTQYF. CDR3 nucleotide sequence: TGTGCCAGCAGGGCAGGACAGGGGGCGCGATATACGCAGTATTTT.

Ten or more counts support this clonotype. V is TRBV27 and J is TRBJ2-1, with D perhaps matching TRBD1 (5 bases). Germline loops: CDR1 MNHEY, CDR2 SMNVEV (reference sequence). V was shortened by 4 bases and J by 6 bases, with 13 bases between the two germline ends. There are 14 residues in the CDR3. The CDR3 nucleotides read TGTGCCAGCAGTTCCCTAGGGGCTAGCAATGAGCAGTTCTTC. Protein product: CASSSLGASNEQFF.

This clonotype ranks as medium-sized (0.01 to 0.1%). CDR3: CASIPTGTNSPLHF. The DNA of the CDR3 is TGTGCCAGCATTCCAACAGGGACAAATTCACCCCTCCACTTT. The chain employs TRBV6-1 and TRBJ1-6; tentatively, D is TRBD1 (6 bases). The germline gives CDR1 MNHNS, CDR2 SASEGT. Trimming pared 7 bases from V and 7 bases from J, leaving 14 bases between. The CDR3 runs 14 residues.

Ten or more counts support this clonotype. The chain links TRBV30 to TRBJ2-3, with 9 bases matching TRBD2. CDR1 and CDR2 (germline): GTSNPN, SVGIG (reference sequence). The CDR3 covers 16 residues. V lost 3 bases, J lost 7 bases, and 14 bases stayed unmatched. CDR3 sequence (DNA): TGTGCCTGGAGAGTAATGAAGGCTAGCGGGGTAAATACGCAGTATTTT. It encodes CAWRVMKASGVNTQYF.

The table lists this clonotype with many counts. V is TRBV6-2 or TRBV6-3 and J is TRBJ2-4; tentative D call: TRBD1 (5 bases). Germline V CDR1 and CDR2: MNHEY, SVGEGT. Between the trimmed V and J ends, which lost 9 bases and 8 bases, there was a span of 20 bases. This CDR3 contains 14 residues. CDR3 bases: TGTGCCAGTAATAGACCCCAGGGCCGGGACATTCAGTACTTC. Its protein product is CASNRPQGRDIQYF.

This clonotype has a count of ten or more. This chain joins TRBV6-1 and TRBJ2-6, with D possibly being TRBD2 (5 bases). The CDR3 loop spans 15 amino acids. V was shortened by 4 bases and J by 0 bases, with 7 bases between the two germline ends. CDR1 and CDR2 (germline): MNHNS, SASEGT. This CDR3 reads CASSALDSGANVLTF. The DNA for the CDR3 is TGTGCCAGCAGTGCACTAGACTCTGGGGCCAACGTCCTGACTTTC.

By sample share, this clonotype is medium-sized. The chain employs TRBV7-3 and TRBJ2-3; weak D call: TRBD1 (6 bases). CDR3 length: 15 amino acids. Trimming left V 5 bases short and J 0 bases short, with 12 bases between. Germline V lookup: CDR1 SGHTA, CDR2 FQGTGA. The CDR3 coding sequence is TGTGCCAGCAGCACACAGGGAACTAGCACAGATACGCAGTATTTT. Amino acids: CASSTQGTSTDTQYF.

This clonotype was counted at least ten times. The V gene is TRBV6-6, the J gene TRBJ2-5; D tentatively fits TRBD1 or TRBD2 (5 bases each). V gave up 5 bases and J gave up 3 bases, with 10 bases separating them. The V gene's germline CDR1 is MNHNY and CDR2 SVGAGI (reference sequence). The CDR3 is made up of 13 amino acids. CDR3 region: CASSQGDEETQYF. The CDR3 coding sequence is TGTGCCAGCAGTCAAGGGGACGAAGAGACCCAGTACTTC.

This clonotype was counted at least ten times. The V call is TRBV24-1, the J call TRBJ1-3, with unresolved D. This CDR3 is 14 amino acids long. Trimming cost V 2 bases and J 3 bases, with 7 bases left between them. Germline-derived CDR1 and CDR2 are KGHDR and SFDVKD. The CDR3 loop reads CATSDSGIGNTIYF. The CDR3 DNA follows: TGTGCCACCAGTGATTCCGGGATTGGAAACACCATATATTTT.

This clonotype was recorded at least ten times. This chain connects TRBV18 to TRBJ2-1, with TRBD2 matching over 9 bases. Germline CDR1 and CDR2: KGHSH and LQKENI. The ends lost 0 bases at V and 0 bases at J; junction bases unmatched: 3. This CDR3 has 17 residues. In DNA, the CDR3 is TGTGCCAGCTCACCACCAGCGGGGGGCGCCTCCTACAATGAGCAGTTCTTC. It yields the protein CASSPPAGGASYNEQFF.

This clonotype appeared many times. The V gene is TRBV2, the J gene TRBJ2-5, with TRBD1 matching over 12 bases. V trimming: 1 base; J trimming: 2 bases; junction bases outside the gene matches: 8. This CDR3 has 18 amino acids. Germline loops: CDR1 SNHLY, CDR2 FYNNEI. The CDR3 nucleotides read TGTGCCAGCAGTGAAGGGGGACAGGGGGCGCGCGCGCAAGAGACCCAGTACTTC. Translated, it gives CASSEGGQGARAQETQYF.

The table lists this clonotype with many counts. CDR3 sequence reads: CASTQTGGMEAFF. The CDR3 coding sequence is TGCGCCAGCACCCAGACAGGGGGTATGGAGGCTTTCTTT. The chain carries TRBV10-2 and TRBJ1-1; 9 nucleotides agree with TRBD1. From germline, CDR1 is WSHSY and CDR2 SAAADI. With 7 bases clipped from V and 11 bases from J, the junction kept 11 bases outside the gene matches. The CDR3 length is 13 residues.

The table lists this clonotype with many counts. The chain uses TRBV7-2 and TRBJ2-3, with TRBD1 identical over 7 bases. The J segment lost 4 bases and the V segment lost 5 bases, leaving 9 bases of the junction unmatched. CDR1 and CDR2 (germline): SGHTA, FQGNSA. The CDR3 sequence is 15 residues long. The CDR3 here is CASSEQGPGPDTQYF. The CDR3, as DNA: TGTGCCAGCAGCGAACAGGGGCCGGGTCCAGATACGCAGTATTTT. The whole variable domain, remainder taken from reference TRBV7-2 and TRBJ2-3, is GAGVSQSPSNKVTEKGKDVELRCDPISGHTALYWYRQSLGQGLEFLIYFQGNSAPDKSGLPSDRFSAERTGGSVSTLTIQRTQQEDSAVYLCASSEQGPGPDTQYFGPGTRLTVL.